Below are 29 T cell receptor beta chains sequenced from a single sample in a study of shared clonotypes between healthy human individuals. Generated by immunoSEQ multiplex PCR, the TCRdb table keeps only in-frame clones and is missing some. The table records roughly 2,000,000 clones, over 85% of them present only once. Naive CD8 cells were CD45RO-negative, positively selected for CCR7, excluding terminally differentiated effector memory CD45RA+ cells. The sample taken for sequencing was naive CD8+ T cells from PBMCs. Receptors were obtained from a man younger than 30 in good health. Some clones in this sample may be carry-over from other donors' samples.

Notes on this clone: The sample holds other DNA sequences that translate to the same CDR3. The V call is TRBV27, the J call TRBJ2-2; D gene uncertain. Germline V gene sequence: CDR1 MNHEY, CDR2 SMNVEV (reference sequence). The CDR3 is 11 residues long. Trimming took off 4 bases at V and 7 bases at J, with 4 bases between the two ends. CDR3 nucleotides: TGTGCCAGCAGTTGGGGCGGGGAGCTGTTTTTT. Translated, it gives CASSWGGELFF.

V is TRBV29-1 and J is TRBJ2-7; TRBD1 matches at 9 bases. Germline values: CDR1 SQVTM, CDR2 ANQGSEA. This CDR3 region has 13 residues. The V gene end was trimmed by 5 bases and the J gene end by 3 bases; junction bases not matched to a gene: 5. CDR3 sequence: CSVLQGALYEQYF. CDR3 DNA: TGCAGCGTTCTACAGGGGGCTCTCTACGAGCAGTACTTC.

V is TRBV16 and J is TRBJ1-1; weak D call: TRBD1 (5 bases). Germline assignment: CDR1 KGHSY and CDR2 FQNENV. This CDR3 region has 12 residues. V dropped 6 bases and J dropped 4 bases, with 9 bases sitting between them. This CDR3 reads CASRSGGTEAFF. The DNA of the CDR3 is TGTGCCAGCAGATCGGGGGGCACTGAAGCTTTCTTT.

The rearrangement links TRBV27 to TRBJ1-2; D perhaps matches TRBD1 (5 bases). Germline lookup yields CDR1 MNHEY and CDR2 SMNVEV (reference sequence). Trimming removed 5 bases from V and 4 bases from J, with 11 bases in between. This CDR3 contains 13 residues. The CDR3: CASSGRTSYGYTF. The DNA of the CDR3 is TGTGCCAGCAGTGGTCGGACAAGCTATGGCTACACCTTC.

The chain joins TRBV11-2 to TRBJ2-7, with D maybe TRBD2 (6 bases). CDR3 length: 15 amino acids. In germline, CDR1 is SGHAT, CDR2 FQNNGV. The germline V and J ends were trimmed by 1 base and 6 bases, with 16 bases remaining between them. The CDR3 protein is CASSLAGLGTSEQYF. The CDR3 DNA follows: TGTGCCAGCAGCTTAGCGGGACTCGGAACTTCCGAGCAGTACTTC.

This clone has only one observation. This rearrangement joins TRBV28 to TRBJ1-1; the D is unclear. The CDR3 has 15 residues. V lost 3 bases to trimming and J lost 1 base, with 12 bases between them. Looked up from germline, CDR1 is MDHEN and CDR2 is SYDVKM. CDR3 nucleotides: TGTGCCAGCAGTTTTGAAGGCGGCCCGAACACTGAAGCTTTCTTT. Translating it yields CASSFEGGPNTEAFF.

This chain links TRBV5-4 with TRBJ2-7, with D possibly being TRBD2 (5 bases). The V gene's germline CDR1 is SGHNT and CDR2 YYREEE (reference sequence). This CDR3 is built from 13 residues. V lost 3 bases and J 3 bases, leaving 10 bases between the germline ends. The CDR3 nucleotides are TGTGCCAGCAGCTACAACCGGGACTACGAGCAGTACTTC. It yields the protein CASSYNRDYEQYF.

As DNA, the CDR3 is TGTGCCAGCAGCTTCGGTCCGGGAGCGGGGTACAATGAGCAGTTCTTC. It specifies CASSFGPGAGYNEQFF. The chain uses TRBV11-2 and TRBJ2-1, with TRBD2 identical over 7 bases. The V segment lost 3 bases and the J segment 4 bases; nucleotides outside the gene matches: 9. The CDR3 is made up of 16 amino acids. CDR1 is SGHAT, CDR2 FQNNGV, per germline.

The chain has TRBV27 and TRBJ2-5; D is undetermined. The CDR3 is 15 residues long. Germline V gene data show CDR1 as MNHEY and CDR2 as SMNVEV (reference sequence). V was clipped by 1 base and J by 1 base, with 10 bases between them. CDR3 DNA: TGTGCCAGCAGTTTATTAGGAAGGTTCCAAGAGACCCAGTACTTC. Encoded protein: CASSLLGRFQETQYF.

The J gene is TRBJ2-1, the V gene TRBV28, with D possibly matching TRBD1 (5 bases). The CDR3 sequence is 13 residues long. V lost 3 bases, J lost 6 bases, and 9 bases lay in between. The germline CDR1 and CDR2 sequences are MDHEN and SYDVKM. Here the CDR3 reads CASSLARGNEQFF. CDR3 sequence (DNA): TGTGCCAGCAGTTTGGCTAGGGGCAATGAGCAGTTCTTC.

A single count supports this clone. This chain joins TRBV2 and TRBJ2-3, with D perhaps TRBD2 (6 bases). Trimming took 0 bases from V and 6 from J, leaving 16 bases between them. Germline V gene sequence: CDR1 SNHLY, CDR2 FYNNEI. The CDR3 consists of 16 residues. The CDR3 loop is CASSEALGLPQDTQYF. CDR3 bases: TGTGCCAGCAGTGAAGCGCTGGGACTCCCACAGGATACGCAGTATTTT.

V is TRBV19 and J is TRBJ2-6; possible D gene TRBD2, 5 bases. This CDR3 spans 17 amino acids. CDR1 LNHDA and CDR2 SQIVND come from the germline V gene (reference sequence). V shed 9 bases and J shed 2 bases, with 20 bases lying between them. DNA for the CDR3: TGTGCCAGCCTTCCAGCCGGTGGAGCGGCTGGGGCCAACGTCCTGACTTTC. Residues: CASLPAGGAAGANVLTF.

This chain joins TRBV19 and TRBJ2-2; unclear D gene. CDR1 is LNHDA, CDR2 SQIVND, per germline (reference sequence). This CDR3 has 15 amino acids. The V end was cut by 4 bases, the J end by 1 base, with 10 bases between. The CDR3 DNA is TGTGCCAGTAGTAGCCCTAGGCGGAACACCGGGGAGCTGTTTTTT. Translating it yields CASSSPRRNTGELFF.

The rearrangement links TRBV6-5 to TRBJ2-1; no clear D gene. CDR1 and CDR2 from the germline V gene are MNHEY and SVGAGI. CDR3 length: 12 amino acids. Trimming took 0 bases from V and 8 from J, leaving 5 bases between them. CDR3 nucleotides: TGTGCCAGCAGTTACTCGAGGCATGAGCAGTTCTTC. This translates into CASSYSRHEQFF.

The chain links TRBV27 to TRBJ2-4, with D perhaps matching TRBD1 or TRBD2 (6 bases each). Per germline, CDR1 MNHEY and CDR2 SMNVEV (reference sequence). The CDR3 has 14 residues. The V end lost 0 bases, the J end lost 7 bases, and 10 bases lay between the germline ends. CDR3 region: CASSLSKGGNIQYF. The CDR3 coding sequence is TGTGCCAGCAGTTTATCGAAGGGGGGTAACATTCAGTACTTC.

The chain uses TRBV4-1 and TRBJ2-1; D gene ambiguous. Germline assignment: CDR1 MGHRA and CDR2 YSYEKL. The CDR3 consists of 13 residues. The V end was cut by 1 base, the J end by 2 bases, with 3 bases between. The CDR3 loop reads CASSQGTYNEQFF. The DNA for the CDR3 is TGCGCCAGCAGCCAAGGTACCTACAATGAGCAGTTCTTC.

This rearrangement joins TRBV28 to TRBJ2-7; maybe TRBD1 (6 bases). Germline V CDR1 and CDR2: MDHEN, SYDVKM. Trimming cost V 3 bases and J 3 bases, with 15 bases left between them. The CDR3 is made up of 15 amino acids. CDR3 sequence (DNA): TGTGCCAGCAGTTTCCCCGCCGCAGGGGACTACGAGCAGTACTTC. It encodes CASSFPAAGDYEQYF.

As for this clone: The sample contains more than one DNA sequence encoding this CDR3. This chain's CDR3 is CASSVEGGTDTQYF. CDR3 DNA: TGTGCCAGCAGCGTAGAGGGCGGAACAGATACGCAGTATTTT. V and J are TRBV9 and TRBJ2-3; D is ambiguous. With 0 bases removed from V and 3 bases from J, the gap between germline ends came to 8 bases. The CDR3 sequence is 14 residues long. Looked up from germline, CDR1 is SGDLS and CDR2 is YYNGEE.

The V and J genes are TRBV29-1 and TRBJ2-1, with D possibly called TRBD1 or TRBD2 (5 bases each). Trimming stripped 3 bases from V and 3 bases from J, with 15 bases between. The CDR3 runs 15 residues. Germline V lookup: CDR1 SQVTM, CDR2 ANQGSEA. This chain's CDR3 is CSVDGTERNYNEQFF. CDR3 DNA sequence: TGCAGCGTTGACGGGACGGAGAGAAACTACAATGAGCAGTTCTTC.

This chain uses TRBV27 with TRBJ1-4; 8 bases match TRBD1. V trimming: 6 bases; J trimming: 8 bases; junction bases outside the gene matches: 8. The CDR3 runs 14 residues. In germline, CDR1 is MNHEY, CDR2 SMNVEV (reference sequence). The CDR3 is CASSRNRGEEKLFF. As DNA, the CDR3 is TGTGCCAGCAGCCGTAACAGGGGGGAAGAAAAACTGTTTTTT.

The CDR3 is CASSVGGAPNTEAFF. CDR3 DNA: TGTGCCAGCAGCGTAGGAGGGGCACCGAACACTGAAGCTTTCTTT. The chain links TRBV9 to TRBJ1-1; possibly TRBD1 for D (5 bases). V shed 0 bases and J shed 1 base, with 10 bases lying between them. The CDR3 is 15 residues long. Germline V CDR1 and CDR2: SGDLS, YYNGEE.

The rearrangement links TRBV29-1 to TRBJ2-7; 8 bases align to TRBD2. The length of the CDR3 is 16 residues. J gave up 3 bases and V 7 bases, and 17 bases lay outside the gene matches. The germline V gene encodes CDR1 SQVTM and CDR2 ANQGSEA. The CDR3, as DNA: TGCAGCGCGCCGGGACTAGGGGAGGACGGGCTCTACGAGCAGTACTTC. Protein product: CSAPGLGEDGLYEQYF.

This chain connects TRBV2 to TRBJ2-7; 8 bases align to TRBD1. CDR3 length: 15 amino acids. V was clipped by 6 bases and J by 6 bases; unmatched bases: 13. In germline, CDR1 is SNHLY, CDR2 FYNNEI. In DNA form, the CDR3 reads TGTGCCAGCAGGATGACAGGGGTCATCGTGGTCGAGCAGTACTTC. It encodes CASRMTGVIVVEQYF.

CDR3 amino acids: CSVDVGYDGYTF. The CDR3 DNA is TGCAGCGTTGATGTTGGGTATGATGGCTACACCTTC. The chain is built from TRBV29-1 and TRBJ1-2, with D hard to call. Germline V lookup: CDR1 SQVTM, CDR2 ANQGSEA. V lost 3 bases and J 6 bases, leaving 11 bases between the germline ends. This CDR3 has 12 amino acids.

This chain links TRBV5-5 with TRBJ1-4, with TRBD1 identical over 7 bases. V shed 2 bases, J shed 0 bases, and the junction held 7 bases outside the gene matches. Germline V gene lookup returns CDR1 SGHKS and CDR2 YYEKEE (reference sequence). This CDR3 is built from 17 residues. CDR3 protein: CASSFPDRDATNEKLFF. The DNA for the CDR3 is TGTGCCAGCAGCTTCCCCGACAGGGATGCAACTAATGAAAAACTGTTTTTT.

With respect to this clone: The sample contains more than one DNA sequence encoding this CDR3. This chain links TRBV19 with TRBJ2-7; D is unclear. The CDR3 loop spans 14 amino acids. CDR1 is LNHDA, CDR2 SQIVND, per germline (reference sequence). V gave up 4 bases and J gave up 2 bases, with 12 bases separating them. The CDR3 sequence is CASSTDRSPYEQYF. CDR3 coding DNA: TGTGCCAGTAGTACCGATCGTAGCCCCTACGAGCAGTACTTC.

This chain joins TRBV29-1 and TRBJ2-1; possibly TRBD2 for D (6 bases). The germline V gene has CDR1 SQVTM and CDR2 ANQGSEA. V lost 0 bases to trimming and J lost 7 bases, with 10 bases between them. This CDR3 spans 13 amino acids. CDR3 sequence (DNA): TGCAGCGTTGAAGACCCACTAGCTAATGAGCAGTTCTTC. This translates into CSVEDPLANEQFF.

The DNA of the CDR3 is TGTGCCAGTAGTTATGGACAGGAAGCTTTCTTT. This gives the protein CASSYGQEAFF. The V and J genes are TRBV19 and TRBJ1-1; possibly TRBD1 for D (6 bases). This CDR3 region has 11 residues. CDR1 is LNHDA and CDR2 is SQIVND in the germline V gene (reference sequence). The V end was cut by 5 bases, the J end by 8 bases, with 9 bases between.

The V call is TRBV11-2, the J call TRBJ2-7; D gene uncertain. Trimming left V 2 bases short and J 3 bases short, with 17 bases between. CDR1 SGHAT and CDR2 FQNNGV come from the germline V gene. This CDR3 comprises 16 residues. CDR3 sequence reads: CASSLSLGELGYEQYF. CDR3 sequence (DNA): TGTGCCAGCAGCTTAAGTTTAGGAGAGTTAGGCTACGAGCAGTACTTC.